This is a list of T cell receptor beta chains from one sample in a study of cytomegalovirus exposure and HLA in healthy donors. The repertoire was sequenced with immunoSEQ multiplex PCR; TCRdb's copy has only in-frame clones and lacks some. The data contain 110,000 or so clones, over 65% of them singletons. Sequenced material: PBMCs. Receptors were obtained from a man aged 35-49 years in good health and CMV-seropositive. CDR3s include the opening cysteine and the closing phenylalanine or tryptophan. A D gene is named only where the DNA matches it firmly. Some rows mark clone size as missing; the rest say once, few, many or name a class of expanded clone.

.	TRBD2	TRBV11-1	TRBJ2-1	TGTGCCAGCAGCCGAAGGCGATTAGCGGGGGTTTACAATGAGCAGTTCTTC	CASSRRRLAGVYNEQFF
.	.	TRBV7-3	TRBJ2-5	TGTGCCAGCAGCTTAACCGGGAGTGGTAGGGAGACCCAGTACTTC	CASSLTGSGRETQYF
.	.	TRBV7-9	TRBJ1-1	TGTGCCAGCAGCTTAGGGAGGGGGAACACTGAAGCTTTCTTT	CASSLGRGNTEAFF
.	.	TRBV9	TRBJ2-2	TGTGCCAGCAGCTCGGGTACCGGGGAGCTGTTTTTT	CASSSGTGELFF
.	.	TRBV19	TRBJ1-5	TGTGCCAGCACTCCGGACAGTAGGATGAATCAGCCCCAGCATTTT	CASTPDSRMNQPQHF
.	.	TRBV25-1	TRBJ2-7	TGTGCCAGCAGTGGAGGTGGGTACGAGCAGTACTTC	CASSGGGYEQYF
.	.	TRBV30	TRBJ1-2	TGTGCCTGGAGTGGGACAGCGACTAACTATGGCTACACCTTC	CAWSGTATNYGYTF
few	TRBD2	TRBV27	TRBJ2-7	TGTGCCAGCAGTTTTCTAGCGGGGGGCGTCTACGAGCAGTACTTC	CASSFLAGGVYEQYF
few	TRBD2	TRBV5-1	TRBJ2-7	TGCGCCAGCAGCTTGGCCCGGAGCGGGAGGGCCAACGTCCACGAGCAGTACTTC	CASSLARSGRANVHEQYF
once	.	TRBV5-4	TRBJ1-6	TGTGCCAGCAGAAAAGGCGGGCTTCGGAATTCACCCCTCCACTTT	CASRKGGLRNSPLHF
.	TRBD1	TRBV7-2	TRBJ1-5	TGTGCCAGCAGCTTATCCAGCGCTTCGGGACAGGGGGCCGATCAGCCCCAGCATTTT	CASSLSSASGQGADQPQHF
.	.	TRBV30	TRBJ1-3	TGTGCCTGGAGTGCTACAGGAGGAAACACCATATATTTT	CAWSATGGNTIYF
.	TRBD1	TRBV25-1	TRBJ1-5	TGTGCCAGCAGTGGGACAGGGACGGGTAATCAGCCCCAGCATTTT	CASSGTGTGNQPQHF
.	.	TRBV7-9	TRBJ2-4	TGTGCCAGCAGCCTCCCGACGCCGAACAGTCAGTACTTC	CASSLPTPNSQYF
.	TRBD2	TRBV2	TRBJ2-3	TGTGCCAGCAGAACGGGGGGGCGGGACACAGATACGCAGTATTTT	CASRTGGRDTDTQYF
.	.	TRBV5-1	TRBJ1-1	TGCGCCAGCAGCTTCCGGGACACTAGTGAAGCTTTCTTT	CASSFRDTSEAFF
.	.	TRBV20-1	TRBJ2-1	TGCAGTGTTAGGGGGGGGACTAAGCAGTTCTTC	CSVRGGTKQFF
.	TRBD1	TRBV7-9	TRBJ2-7	TGTGCCAGCGGCAGACAGGGGGGGTACGAGCAGTACTTC	CASGRQGGYEQYF
.	TRBD2	TRBV9	TRBJ2-1	TGTGCCAGCAGCGGGGGGACTACCAATTACAATGAGCAGTTCTTC	CASSGGTTNYNEQFF
.	.	TRBV9	TRBJ2-7	TGTGCCAGCAGCGTAGCTTTGGGCAGCTACTACGAGCAGTACTTC	CASSVALGSYYEQYF
.	.	TRBV28	TRBJ1-1	TGTGCCAGCAGCCTAACAGGGTACACTGAAGCTTTCTTT	CASSLTGYTEAFF
.	.	TRBV7-2	TRBJ2-1	TGTGCCAGCAGCTTAGCGACGGCGGGGGCCGTCTACAATGAGCAGTTCTTC	CASSLATAGAVYNEQFF
.	.	TRBV6-5	TRBJ1-2	TGTGCCAGCAGTTACTCTCTTGAACAGACCTATGGCTACACCTTC	CASSYSLEQTYGYTF